This T cell receptor (beta chain) was recovered during a study of T cell responses to AZD1222 COVID-19 vaccine. Repertoires were generated with immunoSEQ multiplex PCR, while TCRdb's copy carries only in-frame clones and drops some. The sample shows approximately 140,000 clones, about nine tenths of them seen only once. As concerns this clone: The antigen remains unidentified.

Findings and limits, study-wide: It should be noted that donors were predominantly white British and more often female, and clonal diversity was possibly underestimated. Vaccine-associated CD4 TCRs ranged over spike, dominating at 160-218 and 743-854. Spike-specific TCRs gained breadth and depth after people received two AZD1222 doses. Baseline seropositivity occurred in only six AZD1222 recipients.

CDR1 and CDR2 from the germline V gene are SGHRS and YFSETQ. CDR3 length: 16 amino acids. V lost 2 bases, J lost 0 bases, and 7 bases stayed unmatched. The sequence came from an adult who received the AZD1222 COVID-19 vaccine. The gene calls are TRBV5-1 and TRBJ2-5, with 7 bases identical to TRBD1. The starting material was peripheral blood, obtained 28 days after the second AZD1222 dose. Written as DNA, the CDR3 is TGCGCCAGCAGCTTTAGGAGACAGGGTTACCAAGAGACCCAGTACTTC. The encoded protein is CASSFRRQGYQETQYF.